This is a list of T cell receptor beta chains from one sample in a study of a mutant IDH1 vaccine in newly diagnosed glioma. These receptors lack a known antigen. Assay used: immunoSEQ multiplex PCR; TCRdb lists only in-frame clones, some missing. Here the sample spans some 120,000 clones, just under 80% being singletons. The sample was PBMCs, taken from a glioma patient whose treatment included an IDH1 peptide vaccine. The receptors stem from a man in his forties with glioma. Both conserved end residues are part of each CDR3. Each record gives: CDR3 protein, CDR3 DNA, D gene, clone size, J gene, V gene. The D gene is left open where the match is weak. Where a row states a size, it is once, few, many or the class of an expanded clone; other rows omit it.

CDR3: CASSPETGFTEAFF
DNA: TGTGCCAGCAGCCCCGAGACAGGGTTCACTGAAGCTTTCTTT
D: TRBD1
size: -
J: TRBJ1-1
V: TRBV7-9

CDR3: CASSRGDSSYEQYF
DNA: TGTGCCAGCAGCAGGGGGGACAGCTCCTACGAGCAGTACTTC
D: -
size: -
J: TRBJ2-7
V: TRBV5-8

CDR3: CASSESPLAGTTSYNEQFF
DNA: TGTGCCAGCAGTGAAAGTCCCTTAGCCGGGACAACGTCCTACAATGAGCAGTTCTTC
D: -
size: -
J: TRBJ2-1
V: TRBV2

CDR3: CASSFGTSAYEQYF
DNA: TGTGCCAGCAGCTTCGGGACTAGCGCGTACGAGCAGTACTTC
D: TRBD2
size: -
J: TRBJ2-7
V: TRBV7-9

CDR3: CASSQDAGSANYGYTF
DNA: TGCGCCAGCAGCCAAGATGCCGGCTCGGCCAACTATGGCTACACCTTC
D: -
size: -
J: TRBJ1-2
V: TRBV4-3

CDR3: CARSGRAGEETQYF
DNA: TGTGCCAGGAGCGGTCGAGCGGGAGAAGAGACCCAGTACTTC
D: -
size: -
J: TRBJ2-5
V: TRBV21-1

CDR3: CASSGRENREKLFF
DNA: TGTGCCAGCAGTGGACGGGAGAACCGGGAAAAACTGTTTTTT
D: -
size: -
J: TRBJ1-4
V: TRBV2

CDR3: CASSLGLAGTGELFF
DNA: TGTGCCAGCAGCCTCGGACTAGCGGGAACCGGGGAGCTGTTTTTT
D: TRBD2
size: few
J: TRBJ2-2
V: TRBV4-2

CDR3: CASSLQTSQPQHF
DNA: TGTGCCAGCAGCTTACAGACCAGTCAGCCCCAGCATTTT
D: -
size: -
J: TRBJ1-5
V: TRBV7-2

CDR3: CASSGRERTDTQYF
DNA: TGTGCCAGCTCAGGGCGGGAACGCACAGATACGCAGTATTTT
D: -
size: -
J: TRBJ2-3
V: TRBV2

CDR3: CASSQGNPDNEQFF
DNA: TGTGCCAGCAGCCAAGGAAATCCTGACAATGAGCAGTTCTTC
D: -
size: once
J: TRBJ2-1
V: TRBV4-2

CDR3: CASSRGLAGVGSYNEQFF
DNA: TGCGCCAGCAGTAGGGGACTAGCGGGAGTAGGGTCCTACAATGAGCAGTTCTTC
D: TRBD2
size: -
J: TRBJ2-1
V: TRBV5-1

CDR3: CASSERENTGELFF
DNA: TGTGCCAGTAGTGAGCGGGAGAACACCGGGGAGCTGTTTTTT
D: TRBD2
size: -
J: TRBJ2-2
V: TRBV19

CDR3: CASSKNVPGLAGYEQYF
DNA: TGTGCCAGTAGTAAAAACGTTCCGGGACTAGCGGGTTATGAGCAGTACTTC
D: TRBD2
size: once
J: TRBJ2-7
V: TRBV19

CDR3: CASSLGPTHNEQFF
DNA: TGTGCCAGCAGCTTAGGCCCTACCCACAATGAGCAGTTCTTC
D: -
size: -
J: TRBJ2-1
V: TRBV7-8

CDR3: CASSQEQSYGYTF
DNA: TGCGCCAGCAGCCAAGAGCAGTCCTATGGCTACACCTTC
D: -
size: -
J: TRBJ1-2
V: TRBV4-1

CDR3: CSVAKVAGVATGELFF
DNA: TGCAGCGTGGCAAAAGTAGCGGGAGTAGCTACCGGGGAGCTGTTTTTT
D: TRBD2
size: -
J: TRBJ2-2
V: TRBV29-1

CDR3: CASSFTGNEQYF
DNA: TGTGCCAGCAGCTTCACAGGGAACGAGCAGTACTTC
D: -
size: once
J: TRBJ2-7
V: TRBV5-4

CDR3: CASSQEDGFRTEAFF
DNA: TGTGCCAGCAGCCAAGAAGATGGGTTCCGGACTGAAGCTTTCTTT
D: -
size: -
J: TRBJ1-1
V: TRBV14